Listed below are T cell receptor beta chains from one sample, sequenced in a study of cytomegalovirus exposure and HLA in healthy donors. Assay: immunoSEQ multiplex PCR; the TCRdb copy retains only in-frame clones and omits some. The sample includes tens of thousands of clones. The sample comprised PBMCs. The receptors derive from a man aged 25-45 years in good health and CMV-seronegative. The CDR3 runs from the conserved cysteine through the conserved F or W.

V	J	CDR3
TRBV5-5	TRBJ2-7	CASSAGVVDYEQYF
TRBV9	TRBJ1-1	CASSADREGTEAFF
TRBV29-1	TRBJ2-7	CSAWGGTGQGEQYF
TRBV6-5	TRBJ1-1	CASSYSEPGGGTEAFF
TRBV5-1	TRBJ1-2	CASSLEPGYGYTF
TRBV6-5	TRBJ2-2	CATGIFTGELFF
TRBV5-6	TRBJ2-4	CASNTQGGDIQYF
TRBV18	TRBJ2-1	CASSPRGGSNYNEQFF
TRBV4-3	TRBJ2-5	CASSQTSGRGETQYF
TRBV7-6	TRBJ2-7	CASSPPPRDREYEQYF
TRBV19	TRBJ2-2	CASRRGTSGRSTGELFF
TRBV6-5	TRBJ2-7	CASRRTSGRVLEQYF
TRBV9	TRBJ1-1	CASSGTTEVEAFF
TRBV4-2	TRBJ1-4	CASSPRLLDRAVKTEKLFF
TRBV18	TRBJ2-7	CASSPDGEGSEQYF
TRBV11-2	TRBJ2-1	CASSLVSGRENFYFNEQFF
TRBV18	TRBJ1-1	CASSPPSRMGTEAFF
TRBV5-5	TRBJ1-2	CASSPAVGYYGYTF
TRBV4-1	TRBJ2-1	CASSQDPGTGEIF
TRBV15	TRBJ2-7	CATSRDLQGYEQYF
TRBV19	TRBJ1-5	CASKQGDQPQHF
TRBV4-3	TRBJ1-1	CASSQAQSGNTEAFF
TRBV29-1	TRBJ1-1	CSVYIVNTEAFF
TRBV4-3	TRBJ2-7	CASSQDLTAEYEQYF
TRBV30	-	CACPSGLAGAYEQYF
TRBV5-5	TRBJ2-7	CASSPRGAYEQYF
TRBV6-5	TRBJ1-3	CASSLFSGNTIYF
TRBV7-9	TRBJ1-6	CASSPPPRTGLLLHF
TRBV18	TRBJ2-1	CASSRAGVDNEQFF
TRBV11-2	TRBJ2-2	CASSLGLAGNTGELFF
TRBV6-5	TRBJ2-7	CASSYSRGGSYEQYF
TRBV7-9	TRBJ2-2	CASSLRAGELFF
TRBV7-6	TRBJ2-7	CASSPEYGQGVNEQYF
TRBV15	TRBJ1-5	CATSAFSSDSNQPQHF
TRBV15	TRBJ2-2	CATSRVPQGAPNTGELFF
TRBV6-5	TRBJ2-5	CASSQNRGRRETQYF
TRBV30	TRBJ1-1	CAWNPSGNTEAFF